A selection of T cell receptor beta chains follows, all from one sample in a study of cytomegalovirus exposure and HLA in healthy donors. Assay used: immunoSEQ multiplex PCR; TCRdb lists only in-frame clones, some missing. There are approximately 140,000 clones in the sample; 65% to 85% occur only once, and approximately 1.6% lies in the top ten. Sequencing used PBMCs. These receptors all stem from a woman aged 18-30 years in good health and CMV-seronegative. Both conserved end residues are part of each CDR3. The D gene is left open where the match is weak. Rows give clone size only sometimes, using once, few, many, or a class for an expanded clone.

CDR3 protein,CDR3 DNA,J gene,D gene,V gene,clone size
CATSRGSGSGPLDTQYF,TGTGCCACCAGCAGAGGATCTGGTAGCGGGCCTTTAGATACGCAGTATTTT,TRBJ2-3,TRBD2,TRBV15,NA
CASSARTSGRGYEQYF,TGTGCCAGTAGTGCGAGGACTAGCGGGAGGGGGTACGAGCAGTACTTC,TRBJ2-7,TRBD2,TRBV19,NA
CASSLVVLAGAGGELFF,TGTGCCAGCAGCTTAGTTGTTCTAGCGGGTGCAGGCGGGGAGCTGTTTTTT,TRBJ2-2,TRBD2,TRBV7-8,once
CASRRDREMISGTEAFF,TGTGCCAGCAGGAGGGACAGGGAAATGATTAGCGGCACTGAAGCTTTCTTT,TRBJ1-1,TRBD1,TRBV27,NA
CASSQVAGGPREQFF,TGTGCCAGCAGCCAAGTAGCGGGGGGGCCCAGGGAGCAGTTCTTC,TRBJ2-1,TRBD2,TRBV6-1,NA
CASRSLATSSYNEQFF,TGCGCCAGCAGATCACTAGCGACGAGCTCCTACAATGAGCAGTTCTTC,TRBJ2-1,TRBD2,TRBV4-1,NA
CAIAQWSSYNEQFF,TGTGCCATCGCGCAGTGGAGCTCCTACAATGAGCAGTTCTTC,TRBJ2-1,NA,TRBV14,NA
CASSEQFLNTEAFF,TGTGCCAGCAGTGAACAGTTCTTGAACACTGAAGCTTTCTTT,TRBJ1-1,NA,TRBV11-2,NA
CATRINRGYTF,TGTGCCACCCGAATCAACAGAGGCTACACCTTC,TRBJ1-2,NA,TRBV27,few
CASSVRRQSNTGELFF,TGTGCCAGCAGCGTCAGAAGACAATCGAACACCGGGGAGCTGTTTTTT,TRBJ2-2,NA,TRBV7-2,few
CASSEPTGYGDIQYF,TGTGCCAGCAGTGAACCTACAGGGTATGGGGACATTCAGTACTTC,TRBJ2-4,NA,TRBV2,NA
CATSPRDTQYF,TGTGCCACGAGCCCACGAGATACGCAGTATTTT,TRBJ2-3,NA,TRBV2,NA
CASRPTRASEQFF,TGTGCCAGCAGACCCACGCGCGCAAGTGAGCAGTTCTTC,TRBJ2-1,NA,TRBV6-5,NA
CASSPYGNTEAFF,TGTGCCAGCAGCCCATACGGGAACACTGAAGCTTTCTTT,TRBJ1-1,NA,TRBV27,NA
CASSLTSGMETQYF,TGTGCCAGCAGCTTGACTAGCGGGATGGAGACCCAGTACTTC,TRBJ2-5,TRBD2,TRBV5-6,NA
CASRVAGGDGDTQYF,TGTGCCAGCAGAGTAGCGGGAGGTGACGGAGATACGCAGTATTTT,TRBJ2-3,TRBD2,TRBV6-5,NA